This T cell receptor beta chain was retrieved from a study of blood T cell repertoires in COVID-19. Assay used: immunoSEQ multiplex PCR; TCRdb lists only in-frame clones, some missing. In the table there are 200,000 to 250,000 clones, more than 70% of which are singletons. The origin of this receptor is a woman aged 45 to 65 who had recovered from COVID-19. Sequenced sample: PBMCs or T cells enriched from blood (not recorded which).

The CDR3 is CASSLRAGGTDTQYF. The CDR3 DNA reads TGTGCCAGCAGCTTGCGGGCAGGGGGCACAGATACGCAGTATTTT. V usage is TRBV11-3 and J usage is TRBJ2-3, with D maybe TRBD1 (6 bases). Trimming stripped 3 bases from V and 1 base from J, with 11 bases between. Per the germline V gene, CDR1 is SGHNT and CDR2 is YENEEA. This CDR3 comprises 15 residues.